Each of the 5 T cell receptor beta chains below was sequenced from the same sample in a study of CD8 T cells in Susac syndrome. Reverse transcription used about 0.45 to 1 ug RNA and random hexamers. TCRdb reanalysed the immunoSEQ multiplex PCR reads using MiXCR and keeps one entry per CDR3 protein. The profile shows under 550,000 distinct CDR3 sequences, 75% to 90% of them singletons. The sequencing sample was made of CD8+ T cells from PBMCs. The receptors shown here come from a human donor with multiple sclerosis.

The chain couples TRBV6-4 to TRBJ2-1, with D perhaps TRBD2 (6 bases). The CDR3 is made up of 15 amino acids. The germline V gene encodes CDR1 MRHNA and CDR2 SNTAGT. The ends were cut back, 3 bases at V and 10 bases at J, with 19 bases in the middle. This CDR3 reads CASSESGSPGEEQFF. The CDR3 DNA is TGTGCCAGCAGTGAGTCCGGGAGCCCGGGAGAAGAGCAGTTCTTC.

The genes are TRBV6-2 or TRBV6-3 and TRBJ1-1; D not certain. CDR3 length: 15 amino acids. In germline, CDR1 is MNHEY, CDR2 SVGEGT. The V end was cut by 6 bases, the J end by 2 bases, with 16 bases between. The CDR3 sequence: CASRPGFYINTEAFF. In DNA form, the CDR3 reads TGTGCCAGCAGACCCGGTTTCTACATCAACACTGAAGCTTTCTTT.

CDR3 loop: CASSPGRGSQETQYF. The CDR3 region has the DNA TGTGCCAGCAGCCCAGGGAGGGGTTCCCAAGAGACCCAGTACTTC. The rearrangement uses TRBV7-8 and TRBJ2-5; 7 bases agree with TRBD2. This CDR3 has 15 residues. Germline-derived CDR1 and CDR2 are SGHVS and FQNEAQ. J lost 1 base, V lost 5 bases, and 7 bases had no gene match.

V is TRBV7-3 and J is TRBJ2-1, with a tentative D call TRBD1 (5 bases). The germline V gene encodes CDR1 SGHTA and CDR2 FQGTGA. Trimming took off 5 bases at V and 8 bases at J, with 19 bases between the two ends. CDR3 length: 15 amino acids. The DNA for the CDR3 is TGTGCCAGCAGCCTCAGGGCCGCTTTTATCGATGAGCAGTTCTTC. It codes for CASSLRAAFIDEQFF.

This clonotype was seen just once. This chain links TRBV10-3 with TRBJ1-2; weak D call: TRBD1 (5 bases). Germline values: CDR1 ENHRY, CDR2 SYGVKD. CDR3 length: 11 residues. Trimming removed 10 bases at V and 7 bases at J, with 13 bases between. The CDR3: CATGGVAGYTF. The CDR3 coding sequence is TGTGCCACCGGGGGGGTCGCTGGCTACACCTTC.